The next 19 T cell receptor beta chains were all read from a single sample in a study of T cells in Graves' hyperthyroidism and ophthalmopathy. RNA transcripts were the template for amplifying TCR beta CDR3 regions. The TCR CDR3 was amplified in a first-round RT-PCR using the HTBI primer set. One entry per CDR3 protein results from TCRdb running MiXCR on the multiplex PCR reads. The sample yields about 200,000 distinct CDR3 sequences, 17% seen once. What was sequenced was blood. These receptors came from a woman aged 50 to 60 with Graves' hyperthyroidism.

This clonotype has a handful of counts. This rearrangement joins TRBV6-1 to TRBJ2-7; 9 positions match TRBD1. V gave up 0 bases and J gave up 4 bases; unmatched junction bases: 7. Germline-derived CDR1 and CDR2 are MNHNS and SASEGT. This CDR3 has 16 amino acids. This CDR3 reads CASSEAGQGRRYEQYF. The CDR3 region has the DNA TGTGCCAGCAGTGAAGCCGGACAGGGGAGAAGGTACGAGCAGTACTTC.

This clonotype was detected many times. This chain joins TRBV7-2 and TRBJ2-4, with TRBD2 matching over 12 bases. The CDR3 runs 18 residues. Trimming cost V 5 bases and J 3 bases; bases outside gene matches: 11. Germline CDR1 SGHTA, CDR2 FQGNSA. DNA of the CDR3: TGTGCCAGCAGCCTCAGGCTAGCGGGAGGGCCGGGCAAAAACATTCAGTACTTC. Translated, it gives CASSLRLAGGPGKNIQYF.

This clonotype was seen repeatedly, ten times or more. The chain carries TRBV11-2 and TRBJ2-3; no definite D call. The germline V and J ends were trimmed by 1 base and 0 bases, with 11 bases remaining between them. The CDR3 is made up of 16 amino acids. Germline values: CDR1 SGHAT, CDR2 FQNNGV. The CDR3 DNA sequence: TGTGCCAGCAGCTTAGGACTTCACATTAGCACAGATACGCAGTATTTT. Translation: CASSLGLHISTDTQYF.

This clonotype appeared many times. The V and J genes are TRBV7-9 and TRBJ1-1; D gene ambiguous. Germline loops: CDR1 SEHNR, CDR2 FQNEAQ (reference sequence). The CDR3 extends over 9 amino acids. V was shortened by 10 bases and J by 3 bases, with 3 bases between the two germline ends. The CDR3 DNA sequence: TGTGCCACAGACACTGAAGCTTTCTTT. This sequence encodes CATDTEAFF.

At least ten counts were recorded for this clonotype. V usage is TRBV12-3 or TRBV12-4 and J usage is TRBJ2-3; D may be TRBD1 or TRBD2 (5 bases each). The CDR3 contains 14 residues. V lost 5 bases, J lost 5 bases, and 14 bases lay in between. In DNA, the CDR3 is TGTGCCAGCAGTCCGGGACGCGCGGTAGATACGCAGTATTTT. Its translation is CASSPGRAVDTQYF.

There are many counts of this clonotype. The genes are TRBV24-1 and TRBJ2-1; possibly TRBD1 or TRBD2 for D (5 bases each). V lost 9 bases to trimming and J lost 6 bases, with 14 bases between them. This CDR3 has 13 residues. Per germline, CDR1 KGHDR and CDR2 SFDVKD. CDR3: CATSRDGTNEQFF. CDR3 nucleotides: TGTGCCACCTCCAGGGACGGTACCAATGAGCAGTTCTTC.

Ten or more counts support this clonotype. This chain connects TRBV7-3 to TRBJ2-1, with D unresolved. V shed 2 bases and J shed 3 bases, with 8 bases lying between them. Germline lookup yields CDR1 SGHTA and CDR2 FQGTGA. This CDR3 is 14 amino acids long. CDR3 region: CASSLGNLYNEQFF. The DNA for the CDR3 is TGTGCCAGCAGCTTAGGGAATCTCTACAATGAGCAGTTCTTC. Full variable domain (missing parts from reference TRBV7-3 and TRBJ2-1): GAGVSQTPSNKVTEKGKYVELRCDPISGHTALYWYRQSLGQGPEFLIYFQGTGAADDSGLPNDRFFAVRPEGSVSTLKIQRTERGDSAVYLCASSLGNLYNEQFFGPGTRLTVL.

This clonotype was observed a handful of times. The chain links TRBV6-5 to TRBJ1-3, with D uncertain. V gave up 2 bases and J gave up 0 bases, with 8 bases separating them. This CDR3 has 15 amino acids. Germline V gene lookup returns CDR1 MNHEY and CDR2 SVGAGI. The CDR3 DNA is TGTGCCAGCAGTTACGTACCGAGCTCTGGAAACACCATATATTTT. As protein: CASSYVPSSGNTIYF.

This clonotype was recorded many times. The chain joins TRBV5-1 to TRBJ1-1; D is unresolved. Trimming removed 1 base from V and 1 base from J, with 8 bases in between. The CDR3 totals 14 residues. CDR1 is SGHRS, CDR2 YFSETQ, per germline. CDR3 amino acids: CASSLWGENTEAFF. The CDR3 DNA reads TGCGCCAGCAGCTTGTGGGGTGAGAACACTGAAGCTTTCTTT.

The chain employs TRBV24-1 and TRBJ1-2, with 7 bases identical to TRBD1. This CDR3 contains 14 residues. The germline V gene has CDR1 KGHDR and CDR2 SFDVKD. Trimming cost V 4 bases and J 7 bases; bases outside gene matches: 8. CDR3 in DNA: TGTGCCACCAGTGAAGGGGGACAGCCTACTGGCTACACCTTC. It translates to CATSEGGQPTGYTF.

This clonotype was detected many times. The V and J genes are TRBV5-6 and TRBJ1-2, with D perhaps TRBD1 (5 bases). The germline V and J ends were trimmed by 4 bases and 6 bases, with 16 bases remaining between them. Germline CDR1 SGHDT, CDR2 YYEEEE. The CDR3 has 14 residues. CDR3 region: CASSPQGQWDGYTF. CDR3 DNA: TGTGCCAGCAGCCCTCAGGGCCAATGGGATGGCTACACCTTC.

The rearrangement joins TRBV10-1 to TRBJ1-2; D is ambiguous. V was cut by 3 bases and J by 2 bases, with 7 bases left in between. CDR3 length: 13 amino acids. Looked up from germline, CDR1 is WNHNN and CDR2 is SYGVQD (reference sequence). The CDR3 region is CASSESMNYGYTF. DNA of the CDR3: TGCGCCAGCAGTGAATCGATGAACTATGGCTACACCTTC.

At least ten counts were recorded for this clonotype. This chain uses TRBV6-2 or TRBV6-3 with TRBJ2-3; unclear D gene. Trimming took 1 base from V and 6 from J, leaving 26 bases between them. Per the germline V gene, CDR1 is MNHEY and CDR2 is SVGEGT. The CDR3 consists of 19 residues. The CDR3 DNA reads TGTGCCAGCAGTTACTTTCAGGCCGCCCGCAAAATTGTTGGCGATACGCAGTATTTT. It yields the protein CASSYFQAARKIVGDTQYF.

Ten or more counts support this clonotype. This chain joins TRBV5-1 and TRBJ2-1; D is unresolved. The CDR3 sequence is 17 residues long. The germline gives CDR1 SGHRS, CDR2 YFSETQ. Trimming removed 0 bases at V and 7 bases at J, with 20 bases between. This CDR3 is CASSLDPGSLGRNEQFF. CDR3 bases: TGCGCCAGCAGCTTGGACCCCGGGTCTTTGGGCCGGAATGAGCAGTTCTTC.

The rearrangement uses TRBV29-1 and TRBJ2-7; D is uncertain. The CDR3 covers 10 residues. Germline loops: CDR1 SQVTM, CDR2 ANQGSEA. Trimming cost V 7 bases and J 6 bases, with 10 bases left between them. The CDR3 DNA reads as TGCAGCGCCGGTGGTGGCGAGCAGTACTTC. As protein: CSAGGGEQYF.

The sample holds a few counts of this clonotype. One end of the junction fails to match germline, which may point to a read error. The DNA of the CDR3 is TGTGCCGGCAGCTTAACTACGGGACAGGGAGGACTCCTCCGGCGGACCCAGTACTTC. Translated, it gives CAGSLTTGQGGLLRRTQYF. The chain recombines TRBV7-3 with TRBJ2-5, with 9 bases identical to TRBD1. Germline V CDR1 and CDR2: SGHTA, FQGTGA. This CDR3 contains 19 residues.

This clonotype was counted many times. The V and J genes are TRBV2 and TRBJ1-5; the match to TRBD1 covers 8 bases. Germline CDR1 SNHLY, CDR2 FYNNEI. Unmatched junction bases numbered 11, after V lost 4 bases and J lost 6 bases. This CDR3 contains 16 residues. CDR3 nucleotides: TGTGCCAGCAGTGGCCCCAGGGGGCAGGGGGGTCAGCCCCAGCATTTT. Translation gives CASSGPRGQGGQPQHF.

This clonotype was recorded at least ten times. The CDR3 sequence: CATTNDNYNEQFF. The CDR3 nucleotides read TGTGCCACCACAAACGACAATTACAATGAGCAGTTCTTC. This sequence joins TRBV6-1 and TRBJ2-1; D gene uncertain. Trimming removed 10 bases at V and 4 bases at J, with 14 bases between. CDR1 is MNHNS, CDR2 SASEGT, per germline. This CDR3 is built from 13 residues.

This clonotype came up many times. The CDR3 loop reads CASGIAGVGQETQYF. DNA for the CDR3: TGTGCCAGCGGGATAGCGGGAGTAGGACAAGAGACCCAGTACTTC. This sequence joins TRBV11-3 and TRBJ2-5; the match to TRBD2 covers 9 bases. The CDR3 runs 15 residues. Germline assignment: CDR1 SGHNT and CDR2 YENEEA. V lost 8 bases, J lost 2 bases, and 9 bases stayed unmatched.